These 29 T cell receptor beta chains were all obtained from the same sample, sequenced in a study of blood T cell repertoires in COVID-19. Measured with immunoSEQ multiplex PCR; TCRdb has only the in-frame clones, and not every one. Of over 60,000 clones in the sample, 75% to 90% were seen once. Sequencing input: peripheral blood. The origin of the receptors is a woman between 45 and 65 years old with active COVID-19.

The chain uses TRBV12-3 or TRBV12-4 and TRBJ2-1; TRBD2 is a possible D gene (6 bases). This CDR3 is 13 amino acids long. The V end lost 3 bases, the J end lost 4 bases, and 7 bases lay between the germline ends. CDR3 amino acids: CASSLEGYNEQFF. For the CDR3, the DNA is TGTGCCAGCAGTTTGGAGGGTTACAATGAGCAGTTCTTC.

The rearrangement uses TRBV19 and TRBJ2-6; maybe TRBD1 (6 bases). V lost 6 bases to trimming and J lost 0 bases, with 12 bases between them. The germline V gene encodes CDR1 LNHDA and CDR2 SQIVND (reference sequence). The CDR3 has 16 amino acids. As DNA, the CDR3 is TGTGCCAGTAGCTATCAGGGGAGCTCTGGGGCCAACGTCCTGACTTTC. This codes for CASSYQGSSGANVLTF.

V usage is TRBV7-2 and J usage is TRBJ2-7; tentative D call: TRBD2 (5 bases). V lost 3 bases to trimming and J lost 3 bases, with 12 bases between them. The length of the CDR3 is 14 residues. Germline V gene sequence: CDR1 SGHTA, CDR2 FQGNSA. CDR3 coding DNA: TGTGCCAGCAGCTTCGGGGTCGCGTTCTACGAGCAGTACTTC. Its protein product is CASSFGVAFYEQYF.

The V and J genes are TRBV30 and TRBJ2-5, with 12 bases lining up with TRBD1. CDR1 and CDR2 (germline): GTSNPN, SVGIG (reference sequence). Germline trimming cut 2 bases from V and 5 bases from J; bases unmatched to any gene: 18. This CDR3 spans 19 amino acids. The CDR3 nucleotides read TGTGCCTGGAGTTCTTCCGCGCTGGGACAGGGGGCGCTTAGGGAGACCCAGTACTTC. Encoded protein: CAWSSSALGQGALRETQYF. Full variable domain (remainder filled in from reference TRBV30 and TRBJ2-5): SQTIHQWPATLVQPVGSPLSLECTVEGTSNPNLYWYRQAAGRGLQLLFYSVGIGQISSEVPQNLSASRPQDRQFILSSKKLLLSDSGFYLCAWSSSALGQGALRETQYFGPGTRLLVL.

In the case of this clone: A junction end diverges from the germline sequence, so it may reflect a read error. The CDR3 sequence: CASTQVKGASPLHF. CDR3 DNA sequence: TGTGCCAGCACCCAAGTCAAGGGGGCATCACCCCTCCACTTT. This chain uses TRBV14 with TRBJ1-6, with 7 positions matching TRBD1. The CDR3 covers 14 residues. Per germline, CDR1 SGHDN and CDR2 FVKESK. The variable domain in full, completed from reference TRBV14 and TRBJ1-6, reads EAGVTQFPSHSVIEKGQTVTLRCDPISGHDNLYWYRRVMGKEIKFLLHFVKESKQDESGMPNNRFLAERTGGTYSTLKVQPAELEDSGVYFCASTQVKGASPLHFGNGTRLTVT.

In this sample, this clone turned up once. V gene TRBV11-2 combines with J gene TRBJ2-1, with D perhaps TRBD1 (7 bases). This CDR3 comprises 14 residues. V dropped 1 base and J dropped 7 bases, with 11 bases sitting between them. Germline CDR1 is SGHAT and CDR2 is FQNNGV. CDR3 protein: CASSLVEGANEQFF. The CDR3 coding sequence is TGTGCCAGCAGCTTAGTGGAGGGGGCAAATGAGCAGTTCTTC. The full variable domain, its missing parts supplied by reference TRBV11-2 and TRBJ2-1, is EAGVAQSPRYKIIEKRQSVAFWCNPISGHATLYWYQQILGQGPKLLIQFQNNGVVDDSQLPKDRFSAERLKGVDSTLKIQPAKLEDSAVYLCASSLVEGANEQFFGPGTRLTVL.

The chain carries TRBV30 and TRBJ2-1; D is ambiguous. V was cut by 4 bases and J by 7 bases, with 8 bases left in between. CDR3 length: 11 amino acids. The germline CDR1 and CDR2 sequences are GTSNPN and SVGIG (reference sequence). The CDR3 here is CAWNYYNEQFF. In DNA form, the CDR3 reads TGTGCCTGGAATTATTATAATGAGCAGTTCTTC.

This clone was detected only a few times. This rearrangement joins TRBV7-6 to TRBJ2-7; 8 bases match TRBD1. The J segment lost 4 bases and the V segment lost 6 bases, leaving 11 bases of the junction unmatched. Germline CDR1 is SGHVS and CDR2 is FNYEAQ. This CDR3 is 15 amino acids long. For the CDR3, the DNA is TGTGCCAGCAGTTCAGGGGGGCAGGGGGCGTACGAGCAGTACTTC. This sequence encodes CASSSGGQGAYEQYF.

This sequence joins TRBV20-1 and TRBJ2-1; D may be TRBD1 (5 bases). Trimming removed 7 bases at V and 8 bases at J, with 12 bases between. Germline CDR1 reads DFQATT; CDR2 reads SNEGSKA (reference sequence). CDR3 size: 11 residues. The CDR3 DNA sequence: TGCAGTGTTATCAGGGTTGATGAGCAGTTCTTC. Translation gives CSVIRVDEQFF.

The table lists this clone with a count of one. Other DNA sequences in this specimen translate into the identical CDR3. CDR3 DNA sequence: TGTGCCAGCAGCTCCCCGGGACTGGGGCAAGAGACCCAGTACTTC. Protein sequence: CASSSPGLGQETQYF. The chain uses TRBV28 and TRBJ2-5; D possibly corresponds to TRBD2 (6 bases). This CDR3 has 15 amino acids. Germline loops: CDR1 MDHEN, CDR2 SYDVKM. The germline V and J ends were trimmed by 6 bases and 2 bases, with 16 bases remaining between them. The variable domain in full, completed from reference TRBV28 and TRBJ2-5, reads DVKVTQSSRYLVKRTGEKVFLECVQDMDHENMFWYRQDPGLGLRLIYFSYDVKMKEKGDIPEGYSVSREKKERFSLILESASTNQTSMYLCASSSPGLGQETQYFGPGTRLLVL.

The J gene is TRBJ1-3, the V gene TRBV3-1 (or the pseudogene TRBV3-2); TRBD1 agrees at 8 bases. Trimming at V came to 2 bases and at J to 2 bases, leaving 2 bases not matched to a gene. Germline-derived CDR1 and CDR2 are LGHDT and YNNKEL (reference sequence). CDR3 length: 15 residues. The CDR3 sequence: CASSQIRGPGNTIYF. The CDR3 coding sequence is TGTGCCAGCAGCCAAATCAGGGGGCCTGGAAACACCATATATTTT.

Here the CDR3 reads CASSYGTSPDTQYF. CDR3 nucleotide sequence: TGTGCCAGCAGCTATGGGACTAGCCCCGATACGCAGTATTTT. The J gene is TRBJ2-3, the V gene TRBV27; 9 bases map to TRBD2. The CDR3 extends over 14 amino acids. Germline V gene data show CDR1 as MNHEY and CDR2 as SMNVEV (reference sequence). V shed 6 bases and J 6 bases; nucleotides not matched to a gene: 7.

This clone was counted a few times. The chain employs TRBV10-1 and TRBJ2-1, with 7 bases identical to TRBD2. The CDR3 runs to 17 residues. CDR1 is WNHNN and CDR2 is SYGVQD in the germline V gene (reference sequence). V shed 3 bases and J 3 bases; nucleotides not matched to a gene: 11. CDR3 in DNA: TGCGCCAGCAGTGAAAGTCCCGGCGGGAGCTTCTACAATGAGCAGTTCTTC. This gives the protein CASSESPGGSFYNEQFF.

As to this clone: Other DNA sequences in the same sample also yield this CDR3. The chain links TRBV11-2 to TRBJ2-7; 11 bases fit TRBD2. The germline gives CDR1 SGHAT, CDR2 FQNNGV. The CDR3 is made up of 16 amino acids. The J segment lost 6 bases and the V segment lost 1 base, leaving 8 bases of the junction unmatched. The CDR3 protein is CASSLVLAGVTAEQYF. The CDR3 nucleotides read TGTGCCAGCAGCTTAGTACTAGCGGGAGTAACTGCCGAGCAGTACTTC.

This chain links TRBV7-2 with TRBJ2-7, with D tentatively TRBD1 (5 bases). Germline V gene sequence: CDR1 SGHTA, CDR2 FQGNSA. V was trimmed by 3 bases and J by 2 bases, leaving 8 bases between them. The CDR3 is 13 amino acids. The CDR3 DNA sequence: TGTGCCAGCAGCTTTGCAGGGACCTACGAGCAGTACTTC. It translates to CASSFAGTYEQYF. The full variable domain, its missing parts supplied by reference TRBV7-2 and TRBJ2-7, is GAGVSQSPSNKVTEKGKDVELRCDPISGHTALYWYRQSLGQGLEFLIYFQGNSAPDKSGLPSDRFSAERTGGSVSTLTIQRTQQEDSAVYLCASSFAGTYEQYFGPGTRLTVT.

The table lists this clone with a count of one. The V gene is TRBV7-9, the J gene TRBJ2-5; 8 positions agree with TRBD2. The germline gives CDR1 SEHNR, CDR2 FQNEAQ (reference sequence). The CDR3 has 15 amino acids. Trimming at V came to 6 bases and at J to 4 bases, leaving 10 bases not matched to a gene. CDR3 amino acids: CASRSRLAMGETQYF. The CDR3 DNA sequence: TGTGCCAGCAGATCCAGACTAGCGATGGGAGAGACCCAGTACTTC.

The V call is TRBV9, the J call TRBJ2-1; D is ambiguous. The germline V gene encodes CDR1 SGDLS and CDR2 YYNGEE. CDR3 length: 14 amino acids. Trimming stripped 4 bases from V and 5 bases from J, with 13 bases between. Written as DNA, the CDR3 is TGTGCCAGCAGCTTAAGCCTCCCCCACAATGAGCAGTTCTTC. Translation gives CASSLSLPHNEQFF.

The gene calls are TRBV28 and TRBJ2-3; perhaps TRBD1 as D (6 bases). The CDR3 has 16 amino acids. The germline gives CDR1 MDHEN, CDR2 SYDVKM. The germline V and J ends were trimmed by 7 bases and 3 bases, with 20 bases remaining between them. The CDR3 bases are TGTGCCAGCAAACTTCTGTCCAGGGGCATAACAGATACGCAGTATTTT. Its translation is CASKLLSRGITDTQYF.

The CDR3: CASSPGGGGWQYF. The CDR3, as DNA: TGTGCCAGCAGCCCGGGAGGGGGCGGTTGGCAGTACTTC. V is TRBV6-5 and J is TRBJ2-7; tentative D call: TRBD2 (8 bases). The germline V and J ends were trimmed by 6 bases and 9 bases, with 18 bases remaining between them. The CDR3 length is 13 residues. In germline, CDR1 is MNHEY, CDR2 SVGAGI.

V gene TRBV5-1 combines with J gene TRBJ2-2, with 8 bases matching TRBD1. The CDR3 has 15 amino acids. V lost 1 base, J lost 5 bases, and 4 bases stayed unmatched. Per the germline V gene, CDR1 is SGHRS and CDR2 is YFSETQ. The CDR3 DNA is TGCGCCAGCAGCTTGAAAACAGGGGGGACCGGGGAGCTGTTTTTT. Protein product: CASSLKTGGTGELFF.

This chain connects TRBV15 to TRBJ1-1; no definite D call. CDR3 length equals 14 residues. V was trimmed by 2 bases and J by 4 bases, leaving 11 bases between them. In germline, CDR1 is LNHNV, CDR2 YYDKDF (reference sequence). The CDR3 loop is CATSRTIALTEAFF. The CDR3 region has the DNA TGTGCCACCAGCAGAACCATAGCTCTCACTGAAGCTTTCTTT. The entire variable domain, with the rest obtained from reference TRBV15 and TRBJ1-1, is as follows: DAMVIQNPRYQVTQFGKPVTLSCSQTLNHNVMYWYQQKSSQAPKLLFHYYDKDFNNEADTPDNFQSRRPNTSFCFLDIRSPGLGDTAMYLCATSRTIALTEAFFGQGTRLTVV.

The chain recombines TRBV27 with TRBJ2-3; 13 bases match TRBD2. The CDR3 is 20 residues long. V lost 2 bases, J lost 5 bases, and 16 bases stayed unmatched. CDR1 is MNHEY, CDR2 SMNVEV, per germline (reference sequence). The CDR3 region has the DNA TGTGCCAGCAGTTTACGCCGGCGACTAGCGGGAGGCCCCCCAGTAGATACGCAGTATTTT. Amino acid sequence: CASSLRRRLAGGPPVDTQYF.

The gene calls are TRBV7-9 and TRBJ2-7, with 7 bases fitting TRBD1. CDR1 is SEHNR and CDR2 is FQNEAQ in the germline V gene (reference sequence). Unmatched junction bases numbered 15, after V lost 5 bases and J lost 2 bases. CDR3 length: 17 residues. The CDR3 coding sequence is TGTGCCAGCAGCACCATTACGACAGGGTTCTTTACCTACGAGCAGTACTTC. Protein: CASSTITTGFFTYEQYF.

This chain links TRBV27 with TRBJ1-3, with D perhaps TRBD1 (6 bases). The germline gives CDR1 MNHEY, CDR2 SMNVEV (reference sequence). Between the trimmed V and J ends, which lost 5 bases and 0 bases, there was a span of 14 bases. The CDR3 consists of 16 residues. The DNA of the CDR3 is TGTGCCAGCAGTGTGACAGGTGGCCGCTCTGGAAACACCATATATTTT. This translates into CASSVTGGRSGNTIYF.

The chain employs TRBV14 and TRBJ2-2, with D maybe TRBD1 (6 bases). The germline V and J ends were trimmed by 5 bases and 1 base, with 14 bases remaining between them. The CDR3 sequence is 16 residues long. Per germline, CDR1 SGHDN and CDR2 FVKESK. Here the CDR3 DNA reads TGTGCCAGCAGCAAAGGGGTGGACAGGAACACCGGGGAGCTGTTTTTT. It specifies CASSKGVDRNTGELFF.

This clone was detected once. The chain employs TRBV21-1 and TRBJ1-2; the D call TRBD1 from the table was never checked on the DNA. TRBV21-1 corresponds to a pseudogene. The CDR3 has 15 residues. The CDR3 nucleotides read TGTGCCAGCAGCAAGGGCCAAGGCAGGTTGTATGGCTACACCTTC. Protein: CASSKGQGRLYGYTF.

CDR3 residues: CAWRRTGGNTGELFF. CDR3 in DNA: TGTGCCTGGAGAAGGACAGGGGGGAACACCGGGGAGCTGTTTTTT. The chain carries TRBV30 and TRBJ2-2; 10 bases are shared with TRBD1. The germline CDR1 and CDR2 sequences are GTSNPN and SVGIG (reference sequence). J was trimmed by 1 base and V by 3 bases; bases with no gene match: 2. The CDR3 spans 15 residues.

The CDR3 loop reads CASSIEAGVYSPLHF. CDR3 sequence (DNA): TGTGCCAGTAGTATAGAGGCAGGGGTTTATTCACCCCTCCACTTT. The chain joins TRBV19 to TRBJ1-6, with D perhaps matching TRBD1 (6 bases). CDR1 is LNHDA and CDR2 is SQIVND in the germline V gene (reference sequence). CDR3 length equals 15 residues. Trimming shortened V by 0 bases and J by 8 bases, and 11 bases separated the two germline ends.

The chain employs TRBV4-1 and TRBJ2-1; D not certain. This CDR3 has 14 residues. The germline gives CDR1 MGHRA, CDR2 YSYEKL. The V end was cut by 1 base, the J end by 6 bases, with 10 bases between. The CDR3 reads CASSQAWQINEQFF. The CDR3 DNA follows: TGCGCCAGCAGCCAAGCTTGGCAGATCAATGAGCAGTTCTTC.